Listed here is a single T cell receptor beta chain. How the authors handled the data: Amplification with reference gene primers provided the estimates of nucleated cell counts. The protocol was immunoSEQ multiplex PCR, while the TCRdb copy is restricted to in-frame clones and leaves out a portion. V, J and clone size were drawn from that table, and D and trimming were deduced from the DNA. The data hold about 61,000 clones, with approximately 91% observed a single time. The data derive from a study of blood T cell repertoires in COVID-19. Unmatched junction bases numbered 8, after V lost 3 bases and J lost 3 bases. The CDR3 loop spans 16 amino acids. Germline V gives CDR1 SGDLS, CDR2 YYNGEE.

The clonotype was recovered from a woman in her forties or fifties with active or convalescent COVID-19. Source material: peripheral blood. The chain joins TRBV9 to TRBJ1-2; 10 bases are a match to TRBD1. CDR3 sequence (DNA): TGTGCCAGCAGCGGCTACGGGACAGGGGAGGACTATGGCTACACCTTC. This translates into CASSGYGTGEDYGYTF.